This T cell receptor beta chain is from a study of patients and donors after allogeneic stem cell transplantation. V shed 7 bases, J shed 5 bases, and the junction held 8 bases outside the gene matches. From germline, CDR1 is MNHEY and CDR2 SMNVEV (reference sequence). This CDR3 region has 14 residues. This clonotype appeared a few times. TCRdb independently ran MiXCR on the RT-PCR reads; one entry per CDR3 protein. The sample lists 15,000 to 20,000 distinct CDR3 sequences, about 5% seen once, with about 40% in the top ten. The chain uses TRBV27 and TRBJ2-3; 8 bases fit TRBD2. The TCR originated in a human donor who was either an allogeneic HSCT recipient or a stem cell or donor lymphocyte infusion donor (not recorded which). It is not recorded whose cells these are; they may come from a transplant donor. The material sequenced was blood, either unsorted or a sorted T cell fraction (not recorded which). The CDR3, as DNA: TGTGCCAGCACGAACCCCAGCGGGGGAGATACGCAGTATTTT. Residues: CASTNPSGGDTQYF.